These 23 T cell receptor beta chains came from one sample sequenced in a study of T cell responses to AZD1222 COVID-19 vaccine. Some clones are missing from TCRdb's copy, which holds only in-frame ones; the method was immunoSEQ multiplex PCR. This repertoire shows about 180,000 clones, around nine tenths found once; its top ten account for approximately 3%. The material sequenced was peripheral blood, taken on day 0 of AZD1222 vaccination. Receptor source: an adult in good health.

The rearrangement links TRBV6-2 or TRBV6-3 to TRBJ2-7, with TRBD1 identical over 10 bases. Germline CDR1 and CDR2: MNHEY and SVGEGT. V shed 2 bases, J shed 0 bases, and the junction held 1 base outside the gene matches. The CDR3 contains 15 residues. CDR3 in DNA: TGTGCCAGCAGTTACCGGACAGGGGGCTCCTACGAGCAGTACTTC. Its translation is CASSYRTGGSYEQYF.

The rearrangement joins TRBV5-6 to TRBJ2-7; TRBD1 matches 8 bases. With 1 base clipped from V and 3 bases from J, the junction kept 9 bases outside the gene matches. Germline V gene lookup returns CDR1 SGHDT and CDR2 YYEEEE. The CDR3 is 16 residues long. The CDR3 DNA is TGTGCCAGCAGCTTGAGCCTCGCGGGGACAGGCTACGAGCAGTACTTC. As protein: CASSLSLAGTGYEQYF.

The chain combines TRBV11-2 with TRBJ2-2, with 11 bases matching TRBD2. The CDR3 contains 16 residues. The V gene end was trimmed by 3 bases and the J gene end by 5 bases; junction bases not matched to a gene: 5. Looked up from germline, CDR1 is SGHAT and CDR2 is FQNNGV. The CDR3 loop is CASSFRLAGFTGELFF. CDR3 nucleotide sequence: TGTGCCAGCAGCTTCCGACTAGCGGGGTTTACCGGGGAGCTGTTTTTT.

Here the CDR3 reads CASSFPSDGADLYEQYF. DNA of the CDR3: TGTGCCAGCAGTTTCCCCTCCGACGGAGCTGACCTCTACGAGCAGTACTTC. J is TRBJ2-7 and V is TRBV6-2 or TRBV6-3; D gene uncertain. The CDR3 is 17 amino acids. Trimming pared 4 bases from V and 3 bases from J, leaving 22 bases between. Germline loops: CDR1 MNHEY, CDR2 SVGEGT.

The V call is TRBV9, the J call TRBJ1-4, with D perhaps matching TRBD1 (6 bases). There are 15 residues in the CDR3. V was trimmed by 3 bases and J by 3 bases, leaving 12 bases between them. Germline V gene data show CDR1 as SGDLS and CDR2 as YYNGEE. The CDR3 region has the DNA TGTGCCAGCAGCGCAGGGGTTGGGTCTAATGAAAAACTGTTTTTT. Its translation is CASSAGVGSNEKLFF.

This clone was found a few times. In DNA form, the CDR3 reads TGTGCCAGCAGCTCCGGGACAGACAACACTGAAGCTTTCTTT. This sequence encodes CASSSGTDNTEAFF. The chain couples TRBV4-2 to TRBJ1-1; 7 bases fit TRBD1. CDR1 and CDR2 from the germline V gene are LGHNA and YNFKEQ. This CDR3 region has 14 residues. Trimming took 5 bases from V and 2 from J; bases not matched to a gene: 5.

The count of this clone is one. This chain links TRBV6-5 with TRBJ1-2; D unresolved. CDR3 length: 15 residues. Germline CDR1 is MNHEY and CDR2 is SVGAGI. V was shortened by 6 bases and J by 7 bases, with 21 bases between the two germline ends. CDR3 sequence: CASSRPPAERVGYTF. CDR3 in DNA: TGTGCCAGCAGCCGACCCCCGGCGGAGCGGGTTGGCTACACCTTC.

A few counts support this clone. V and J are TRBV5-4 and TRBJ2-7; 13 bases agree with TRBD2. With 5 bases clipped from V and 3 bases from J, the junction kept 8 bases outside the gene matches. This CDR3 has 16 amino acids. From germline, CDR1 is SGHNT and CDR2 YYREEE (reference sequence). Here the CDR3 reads CASRPGLAGTFYEQYF. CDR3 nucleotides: TGTGCCAGCAGGCCGGGACTAGCGGGGACCTTCTACGAGCAGTACTTC.

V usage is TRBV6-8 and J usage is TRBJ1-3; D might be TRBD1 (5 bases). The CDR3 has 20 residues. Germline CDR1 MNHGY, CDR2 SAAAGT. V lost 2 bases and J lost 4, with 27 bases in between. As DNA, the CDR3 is TGTGCCAGCAGTTACAGAAGGATCGGTAGGGCAGGGAGGTCCGGAAACACCATATATTTT. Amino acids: CASSYRRIGRAGRSGNTIYF.

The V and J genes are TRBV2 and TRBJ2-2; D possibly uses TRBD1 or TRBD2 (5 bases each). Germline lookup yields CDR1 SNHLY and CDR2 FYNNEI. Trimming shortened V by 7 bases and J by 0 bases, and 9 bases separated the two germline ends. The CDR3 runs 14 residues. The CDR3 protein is CASIRGPNTGELFF. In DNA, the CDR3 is TGTGCCAGCATTCGGGGCCCGAACACCGGGGAGCTGTTTTTT.

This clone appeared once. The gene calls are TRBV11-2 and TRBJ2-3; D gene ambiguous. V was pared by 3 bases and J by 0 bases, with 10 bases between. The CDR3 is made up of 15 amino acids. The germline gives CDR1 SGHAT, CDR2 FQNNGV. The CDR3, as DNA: TGTGCCAGCAGCTTGGGCATTTTTAGCACAGATACGCAGTATTTT. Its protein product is CASSLGIFSTDTQYF.

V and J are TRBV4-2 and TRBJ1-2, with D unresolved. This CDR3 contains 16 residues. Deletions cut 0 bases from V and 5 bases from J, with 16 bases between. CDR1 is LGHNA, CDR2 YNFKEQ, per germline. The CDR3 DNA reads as TGTGCCAGCAGCCAAGATCCTTGGGTCCCCGCTTATGGCTACACCTTC. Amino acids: CASSQDPWVPAYGYTF.

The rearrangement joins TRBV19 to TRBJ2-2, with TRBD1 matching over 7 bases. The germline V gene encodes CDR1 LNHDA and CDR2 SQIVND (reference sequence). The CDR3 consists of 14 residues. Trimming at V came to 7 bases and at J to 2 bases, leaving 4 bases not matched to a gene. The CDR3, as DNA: TGTGCCAGTACCACAGGGGCCAACACCGGGGAGCTGTTTTTT. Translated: CASTTGANTGELFF.

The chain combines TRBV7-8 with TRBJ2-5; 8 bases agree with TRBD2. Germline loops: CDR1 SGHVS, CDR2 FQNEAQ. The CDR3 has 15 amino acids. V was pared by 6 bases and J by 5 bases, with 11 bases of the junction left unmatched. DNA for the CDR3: TGTGCCAGCAGAGTATCGGGGGGGCGTGGTGAGACCCAGTACTTC. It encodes CASRVSGGRGETQYF.

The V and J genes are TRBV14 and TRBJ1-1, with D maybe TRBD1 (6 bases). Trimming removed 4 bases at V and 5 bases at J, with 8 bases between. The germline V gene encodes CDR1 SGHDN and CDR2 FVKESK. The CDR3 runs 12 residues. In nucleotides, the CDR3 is TGTGCCAGCAGCCTTCAGGGGACTGAAGCTTTCTTT. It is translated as CASSLQGTEAFF.

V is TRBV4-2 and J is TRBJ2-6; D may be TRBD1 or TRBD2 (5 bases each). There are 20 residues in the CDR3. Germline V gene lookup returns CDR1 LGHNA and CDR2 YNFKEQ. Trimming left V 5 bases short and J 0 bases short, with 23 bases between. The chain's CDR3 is CASSRPVAGAPDSGANVLTF. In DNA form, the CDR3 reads TGTGCCAGCAGCAGGCCCGTGGCCGGGGCGCCAGACTCTGGGGCCAACGTCCTGACTTTC.

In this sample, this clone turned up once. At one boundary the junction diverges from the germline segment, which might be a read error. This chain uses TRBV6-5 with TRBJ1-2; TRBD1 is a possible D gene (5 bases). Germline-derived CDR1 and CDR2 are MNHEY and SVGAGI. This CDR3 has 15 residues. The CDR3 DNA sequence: TGTGCCAGCAGTTACTCCCCCGGGGCGAACTATGGCTACACTTTC. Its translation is CASSYSPGANYGYTF.

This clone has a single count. CDR3 loop: CASSLGTGREKLFF. The DNA of the CDR3 is TGTGCCAGCAGCTTAGGGACAGGGCGTGAAAAACTGTTTTTT. V and J are TRBV7-2 and TRBJ1-4; 8 bases match TRBD1. The CDR3 consists of 14 residues. V trimming: 1 base; J trimming: 7 bases; junction bases outside the gene matches: 2. Germline V CDR1 and CDR2: SGHTA, FQGNSA.

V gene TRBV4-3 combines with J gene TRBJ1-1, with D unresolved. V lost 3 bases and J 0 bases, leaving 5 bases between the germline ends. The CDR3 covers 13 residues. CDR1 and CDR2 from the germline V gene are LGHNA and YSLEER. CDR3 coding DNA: TGCGCCAGCAGCCAGGCAGTGAACACTGAAGCTTTCTTT. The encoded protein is CASSQAVNTEAFF.

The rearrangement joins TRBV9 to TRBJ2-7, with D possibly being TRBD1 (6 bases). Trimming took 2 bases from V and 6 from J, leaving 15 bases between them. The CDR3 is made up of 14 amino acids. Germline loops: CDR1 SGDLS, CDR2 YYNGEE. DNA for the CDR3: TGTGCCAGCAGCGTCCGGGACACAGATCCCGAGCAGTACTTC. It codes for CASSVRDTDPEQYF.

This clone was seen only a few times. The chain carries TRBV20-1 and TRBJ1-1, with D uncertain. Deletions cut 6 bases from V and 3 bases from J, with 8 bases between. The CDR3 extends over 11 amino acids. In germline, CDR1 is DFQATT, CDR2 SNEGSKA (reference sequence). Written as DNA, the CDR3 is TGCAGTGCGCATGTGGACACTGAAGCTTTCTTT. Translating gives CSAHVDTEAFF.

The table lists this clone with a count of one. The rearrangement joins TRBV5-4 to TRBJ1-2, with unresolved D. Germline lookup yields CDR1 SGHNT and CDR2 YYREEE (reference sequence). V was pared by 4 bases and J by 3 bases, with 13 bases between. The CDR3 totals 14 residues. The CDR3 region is CASSRQTGDYGYTF. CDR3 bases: TGTGCCAGCAGCCGCCAGACCGGGGACTATGGCTACACCTTC. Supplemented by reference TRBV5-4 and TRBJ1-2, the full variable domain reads ETGVTQSPTHLIKTRGQQVTLRCSSQSGHNTVSWYQQALGQGPQFIFQYYREEENGRGNFPPRFSGLQFPNYSSELNVNALELDDSALYLCASSRQTGDYGYTFGSGTRLTVV.

CDR3 DNA sequence: TGTGCCAGCAGTTACCGCTGGGGGGAGACCCAGTACTTC. As protein: CASSYRWGETQYF. The chain employs TRBV6-2 or TRBV6-3 and TRBJ2-5, with D perhaps TRBD1 or TRBD2 (5 bases each). V was cut by 2 bases and J by 5 bases, with 9 bases left in between. This CDR3 is 13 amino acids long. Germline V gene sequence: CDR1 MNHEY, CDR2 SVGEGT.